This TCR beta chain was identified in a study of PD-L1 blockade in urothelial cancer. It was locally advanced or metastatic urothelial carcinoma that patients had. The table lists this clone with a count of one. Germline loops: CDR1 SGHRS, CDR2 YFSETQ. The J segment lost 4 bases and the V segment lost 0 bases, leaving 8 bases of the junction unmatched. This CDR3 contains 16 residues. Assay used: immunoSEQ multiplex PCR; TCRdb lists only in-frame clones, some missing. The top ten hold under 4% of the sample, which has 44,000 or so clones, around 80% seen once. The material was PBMCs, obtained around atezolizumab (anti-PD-L1) treatment. The chain joins TRBV5-1 to TRBJ2-7, with TRBD1 matching 9 bases. The receptor comes from a man between 65 and 85 years old with urothelial cancer. This CDR3 is CASSLGLRTGEYEQYF. The CDR3 DNA reads TGCGCCAGCAGCTTGGGGCTAAGGACAGGGGAGTACGAGCAGTACTTC.